This T cell receptor (beta chain) was sequenced for a study of cytotoxic CD8 clonotypes in ibrutinib-treated CLL. The CDR3 has 13 amino acids. Looked up from germline, CDR1 is LNHDA and CDR2 is SQIVND (reference sequence). V was cut by 5 bases and J by 2 bases, with 9 bases left in between. This clone has a single count. Libraries were prepared by immunoSEQ multiplex PCR; TCRdb keeps only in-frame clonotypes and omits some of them. The profile shows more than 85,000 clones, roughly three quarters of them singletons. This chain links TRBV19 with TRBJ1-2; D is undetermined. Specimen: PBMCs, collected after 24 months of ibrutinib treatment. This clonotype was obtained from a human donor with chronic lymphocytic leukemia. The CDR3 DNA is TGTGCCAGTAGTGCCGACACGAACTATGGCTACACCTTC. Translated: CASSADTNYGYTF.